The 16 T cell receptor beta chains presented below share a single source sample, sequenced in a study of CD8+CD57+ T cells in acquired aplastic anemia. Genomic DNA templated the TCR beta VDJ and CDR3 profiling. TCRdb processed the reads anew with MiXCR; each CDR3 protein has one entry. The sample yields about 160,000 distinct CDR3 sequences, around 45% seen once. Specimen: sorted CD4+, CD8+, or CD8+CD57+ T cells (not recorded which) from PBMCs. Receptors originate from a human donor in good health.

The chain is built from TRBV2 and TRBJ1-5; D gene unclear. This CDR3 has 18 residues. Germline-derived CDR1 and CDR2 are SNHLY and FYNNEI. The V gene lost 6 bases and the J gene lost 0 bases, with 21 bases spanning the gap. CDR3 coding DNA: TGTGCCAGCAGCCAAGGGCCCCTCCCATACGATAGCAATCAGCCCCAGCATTTT. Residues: CASSQGPLPYDSNQPQHF. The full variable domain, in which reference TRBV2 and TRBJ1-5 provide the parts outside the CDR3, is EPEVTQTPSHQVTQMGQEVILRCVPISNHLYFYWYRQILGQKVEFLVSFYNNEISEKSEIFDDQFSVERPDGSNFTLKIRSTKLEDSAMYFCASSQGPLPYDSNQPQHFGDGTRLSIL.

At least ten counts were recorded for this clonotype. This CDR3 reads CATSDPVQTGETQYF. The CDR3 coding sequence is TGTGCCACCAGTGACCCCGTGCAGACGGGGGAGACCCAGTACTTC. V and J are TRBV24-1 and TRBJ2-5, with a tentative D call TRBD2 (5 bases). This CDR3 is 15 amino acids long. Germline-derived CDR1 and CDR2 are KGHDR and SFDVKD. V was pared by 4 bases and J by 5 bases, with 16 bases between.

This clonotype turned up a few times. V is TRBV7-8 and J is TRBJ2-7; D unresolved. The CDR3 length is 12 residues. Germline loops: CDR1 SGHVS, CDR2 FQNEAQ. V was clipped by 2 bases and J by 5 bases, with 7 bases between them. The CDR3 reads CASSLMPHEQYF. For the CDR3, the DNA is TGTGCCAGCAGCTTAATGCCTCACGAGCAGTACTTC. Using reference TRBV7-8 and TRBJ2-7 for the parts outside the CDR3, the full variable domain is GAGVSQSPRYKVAKRGQDVALRCDPISGHVSLFWYQQALGQGPEFLTYFQNEAQLDKSGLPSDRFFAERPEGSVSTLKIQRTQQEDSAVYLCASSLMPHEQYFGPGTRLTVT.

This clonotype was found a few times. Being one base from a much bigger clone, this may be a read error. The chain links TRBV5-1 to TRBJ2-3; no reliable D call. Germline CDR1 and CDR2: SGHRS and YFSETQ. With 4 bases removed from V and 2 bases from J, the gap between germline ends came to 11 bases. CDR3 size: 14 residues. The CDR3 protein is CASSHLITTDTQYF. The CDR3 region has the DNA TGCGCCAGCAGCCACCTGATTACCACAGATACGCAGTATTTT.

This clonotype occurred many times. In DNA, the CDR3 is TGCAGTGCTAGAGGACAGGTTAGCTCCTATAATTCACCCCTCCACTTT. Translation: CSARGQVSSYNSPLHF. V and J are TRBV20-1 and TRBJ1-6; D is possibly TRBD1 (6 bases). With 1 base removed from V and 0 bases from J, the gap between germline ends came to 10 bases. This CDR3 has 16 amino acids. Germline assignment: CDR1 DFQATT and CDR2 SNEGSKA (reference sequence).

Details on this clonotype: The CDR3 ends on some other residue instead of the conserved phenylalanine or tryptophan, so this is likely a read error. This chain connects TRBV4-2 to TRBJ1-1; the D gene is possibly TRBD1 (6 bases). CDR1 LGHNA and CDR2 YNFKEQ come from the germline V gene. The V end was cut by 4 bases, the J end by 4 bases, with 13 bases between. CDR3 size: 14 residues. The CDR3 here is CASSLGDRPTEAFL. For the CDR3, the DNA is TGTGCCAGCAGCCTAGGAGACAGGCCCACTGAAGCTTTCCTT.

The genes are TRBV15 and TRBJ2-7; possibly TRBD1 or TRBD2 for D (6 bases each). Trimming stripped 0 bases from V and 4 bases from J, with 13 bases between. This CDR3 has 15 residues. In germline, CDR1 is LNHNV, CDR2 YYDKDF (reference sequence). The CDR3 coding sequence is TGTGCCACCAGCAGAGACAGGGGAGGAACATACGAGCAGTACTTC. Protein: CATSRDRGGTYEQYF. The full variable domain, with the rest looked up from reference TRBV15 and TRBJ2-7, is DAMVIQNPRYQVTQFGKPVTLSCSQTLNHNVMYWYQQKSSQAPKLLFHYYDKDFNNEADTPDNFQSRRPNTSFCFLDIRSPGLGDTAMYLCATSRDRGGTYEQYFGPGTRLTVT.

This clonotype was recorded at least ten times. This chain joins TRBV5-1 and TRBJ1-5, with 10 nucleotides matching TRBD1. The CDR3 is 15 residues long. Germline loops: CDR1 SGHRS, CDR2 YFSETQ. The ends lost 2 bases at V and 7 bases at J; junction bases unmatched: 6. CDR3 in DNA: TGCGCCAGCAGCTTAGGTGGGACAGGGGTCCAGCCCCAGCATTTT. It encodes CASSLGGTGVQPQHF.

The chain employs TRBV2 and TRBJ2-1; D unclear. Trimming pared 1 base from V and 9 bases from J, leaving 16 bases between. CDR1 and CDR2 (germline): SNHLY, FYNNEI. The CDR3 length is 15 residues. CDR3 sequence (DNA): TGTGCCAGCAGTGAAGACGGTCTGACTTCAGGTGAGCAGTTCTTC. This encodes CASSEDGLTSGEQFF. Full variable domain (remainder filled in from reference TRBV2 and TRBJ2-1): EPEVTQTPSHQVTQMGQEVILRCVPISNHLYFYWYRQILGQKVEFLVSFYNNEISEKSEIFDDQFSVERPDGSNFTLKIRSTKLEDSAMYFCASSEDGLTSGEQFFGPGTRLTVL.

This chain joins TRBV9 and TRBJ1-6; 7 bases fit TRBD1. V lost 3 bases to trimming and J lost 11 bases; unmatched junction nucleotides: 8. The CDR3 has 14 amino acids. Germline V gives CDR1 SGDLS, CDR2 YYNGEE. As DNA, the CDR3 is TGTGCCAGCAGCGGCGACAGGGTTTGGGCACCCCTCCACTTT. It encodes CASSGDRVWAPLHF.

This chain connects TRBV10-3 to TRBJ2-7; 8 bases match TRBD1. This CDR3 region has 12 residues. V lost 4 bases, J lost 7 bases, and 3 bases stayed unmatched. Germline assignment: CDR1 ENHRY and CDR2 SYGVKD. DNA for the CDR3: TGTGCCATCAGTGGGACAGGGAGAGAGCAGTACTTC. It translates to CAISGTGREQYF.

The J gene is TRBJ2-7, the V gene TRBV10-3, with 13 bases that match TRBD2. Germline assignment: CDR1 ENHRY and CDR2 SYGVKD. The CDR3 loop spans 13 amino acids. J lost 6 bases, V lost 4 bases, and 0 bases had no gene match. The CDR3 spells CAISGTSGSEQYF. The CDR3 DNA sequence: TGTGCCATCAGTGGGACTAGCGGGAGCGAGCAGTACTTC.

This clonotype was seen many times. In DNA form, the CDR3 reads TGTGCCATCGGTGGACTAGCGGGGCAGGATACGCAGTATTTT. Encoded protein: CAIGGLAGQDTQYF. V gene TRBV10-3 combines with J gene TRBJ2-3; 12 nucleotides match TRBD2. After removal of 8 bases from V and 6 bases from J, the junction contained 6 bases not matched to a gene. This CDR3 is built from 14 residues. Germline V gene data show CDR1 as ENHRY and CDR2 as SYGVKD.

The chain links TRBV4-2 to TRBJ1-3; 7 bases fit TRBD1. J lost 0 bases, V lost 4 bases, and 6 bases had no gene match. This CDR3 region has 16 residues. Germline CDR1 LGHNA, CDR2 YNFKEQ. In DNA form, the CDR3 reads TGTGCCAGCAGCCCGGACTCAGGGGGCTCTGGAAACACCATATATTTT. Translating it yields CASSPDSGGSGNTIYF.

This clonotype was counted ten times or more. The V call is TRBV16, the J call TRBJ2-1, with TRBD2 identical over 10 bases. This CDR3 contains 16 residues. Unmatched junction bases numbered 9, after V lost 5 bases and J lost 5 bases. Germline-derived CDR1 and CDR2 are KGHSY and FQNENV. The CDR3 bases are TGTGCCAGCAGCGAGAGCGGGGGGGCCATAGACAATGAGCAGTTCTTC. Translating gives CASSESGGAIDNEQFF.

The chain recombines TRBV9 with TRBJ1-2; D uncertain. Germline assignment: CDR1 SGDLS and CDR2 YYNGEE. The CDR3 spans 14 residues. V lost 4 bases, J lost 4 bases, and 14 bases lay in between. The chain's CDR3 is CASSSLGLPYGYTF. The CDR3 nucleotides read TGTGCCAGCAGCTCCCTGGGGTTACCCTATGGCTACACCTTC.